The present T cell receptor (beta chain) was sequenced within a study of graft-versus-host responses after intestinal transplantation. Whole-study findings and limits: Present in recipient marrow, GvH clones included some that appeared first in ileum or blood.

Worth noting for this clone: What it recognizes is unknown.

The germline CDR1 and CDR2 sequences are KGHSH and LQKENI. The CDR3 is 15 residues long. V was clipped by 0 bases and J by 5 bases; unmatched bases: 7. Measured with immunoSEQ multiplex PCR; TCRdb has only the in-frame clones, and not every one. Here the sample spans 95,000 to 110,000 clones, roughly 86% being singletons. The specimen comprised unstimulated CD4+ T cells sorted from spleen or lymph node cells, sampled before transplant. V usage is TRBV18 and J usage is TRBJ2-7; TRBD1 aligns across 7 bases. This clonotype was obtained from a human donor who was the organ donor for an intestinal transplant. Here the CDR3 DNA reads TGTGCCAGCTCACCACCGGGGAACAGGGGCGACGAGCAGTACTTC. This translates into CASSPPGNRGDEQYF. The variable domain in full, completed from reference TRBV18 and TRBJ2-7, reads NAGVMQNPRHLVRRRGQEARLRCSPMKGHSHVYWYRQLPEEGLKFMVYLQKENIIDESGMPKERFSAEFPKEGPSILRIQQVVRGDSAAYFCASSPPGNRGDEQYFGPGTRLTVT.